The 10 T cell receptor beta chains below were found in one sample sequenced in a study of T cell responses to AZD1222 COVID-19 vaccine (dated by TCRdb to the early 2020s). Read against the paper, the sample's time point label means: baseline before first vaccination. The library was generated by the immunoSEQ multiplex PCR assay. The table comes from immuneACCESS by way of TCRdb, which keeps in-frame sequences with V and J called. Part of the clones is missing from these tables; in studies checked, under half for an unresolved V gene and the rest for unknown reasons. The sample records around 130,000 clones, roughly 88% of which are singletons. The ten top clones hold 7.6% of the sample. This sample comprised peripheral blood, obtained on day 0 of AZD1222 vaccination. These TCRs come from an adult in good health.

As DNA, the CDR3 is TGTGCCATCAGTGAGCCCCTGGGAGGGGCTGGAAACACCATATATTTT. Translation gives CAISEPLGGAGNTIYF. The rearrangement joins TRBV10-3 to TRBJ1-3; D is possibly TRBD1 (5 bases). The CDR3 runs 16 residues. CDR1 is ENHRY, CDR2 SYGVKD, per germline. V was trimmed by 2 bases and J by 2 bases, leaving 13 bases between them.

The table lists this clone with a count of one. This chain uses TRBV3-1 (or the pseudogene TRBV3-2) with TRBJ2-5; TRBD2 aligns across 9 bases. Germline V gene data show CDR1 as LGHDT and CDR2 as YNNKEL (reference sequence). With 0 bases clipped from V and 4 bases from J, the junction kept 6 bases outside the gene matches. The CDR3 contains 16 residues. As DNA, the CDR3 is TGTGCCAGCAGCCAAGAGCGGGGGGGCAGGGGAGAGACCCAGTACTTC. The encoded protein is CASSQERGGRGETQYF.

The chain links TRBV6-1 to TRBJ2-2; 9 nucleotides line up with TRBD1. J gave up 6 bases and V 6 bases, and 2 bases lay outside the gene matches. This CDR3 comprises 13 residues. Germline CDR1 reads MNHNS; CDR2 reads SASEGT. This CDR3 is CASSDRGAGELFF. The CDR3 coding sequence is TGTGCCAGCAGCGACAGGGGGGCCGGGGAGCTGTTTTTT.

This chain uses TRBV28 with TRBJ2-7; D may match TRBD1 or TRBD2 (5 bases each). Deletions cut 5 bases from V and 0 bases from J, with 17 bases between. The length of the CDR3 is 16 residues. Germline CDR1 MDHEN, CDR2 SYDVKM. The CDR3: CASSPAGATSSYEQYF. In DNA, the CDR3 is TGTGCCAGCAGTCCGGCCGGGGCCACAAGCTCCTACGAGCAGTACTTC.

In DNA, the CDR3 is TGCGCCAGCAGCCAAGACGACAGGGTAACAGATACGCAGTATTTT. It codes for CASSQDDRVTDTQYF. The genes are TRBV4-1 and TRBJ2-3, with 7 bases that match TRBD1. Per germline, CDR1 MGHRA and CDR2 YSYEKL. The CDR3 covers 15 residues. The V and J ends lost 0 bases and 3 bases, in that order; junction bases with no gene match: 3.

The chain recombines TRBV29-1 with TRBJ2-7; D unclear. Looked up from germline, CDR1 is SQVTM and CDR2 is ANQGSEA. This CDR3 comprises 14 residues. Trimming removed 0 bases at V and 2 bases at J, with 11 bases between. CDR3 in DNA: TGCAGCGTTGAAGATGGATCGGAAGCCTACGAGCAGTACTTC. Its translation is CSVEDGSEAYEQYF.

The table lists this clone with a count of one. The CDR3 here is CASSLDAPNTGELFF. CDR3 sequence (DNA): TGTGCCAGCAGCTTAGATGCACCGAACACCGGGGAGCTGTTTTTT. V usage is TRBV7-9 and J usage is TRBJ2-2, with D unclear. This CDR3 has 15 residues. CDR1 and CDR2 (germline): SEHNR, FQNEAQ (reference sequence). V lost 1 base, J lost 0 bases, and 6 bases lay in between.

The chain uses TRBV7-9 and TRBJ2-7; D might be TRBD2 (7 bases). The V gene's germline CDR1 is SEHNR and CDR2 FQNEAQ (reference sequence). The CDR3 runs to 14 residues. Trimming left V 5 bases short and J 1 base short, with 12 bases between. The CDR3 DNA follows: TGTGCCAGCAGCCCTAGGGGGGGGTCCTACGAGCAGTACTTC. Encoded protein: CASSPRGGSYEQYF.

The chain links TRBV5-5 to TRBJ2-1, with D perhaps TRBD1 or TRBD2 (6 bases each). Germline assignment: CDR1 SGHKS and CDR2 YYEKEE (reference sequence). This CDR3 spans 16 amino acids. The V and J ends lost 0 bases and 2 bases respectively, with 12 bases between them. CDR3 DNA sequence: TGTGCCAGCAGCTTGGGTTCCCGGGGGCCCTACAATGAGCAGTTCTTC. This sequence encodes CASSLGSRGPYNEQFF.

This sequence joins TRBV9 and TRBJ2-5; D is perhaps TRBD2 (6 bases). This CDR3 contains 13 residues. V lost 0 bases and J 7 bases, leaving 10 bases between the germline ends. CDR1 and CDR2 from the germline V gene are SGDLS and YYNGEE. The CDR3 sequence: CASSVGGEATQYF. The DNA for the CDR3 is TGTGCCAGCAGCGTAGGGGGGGAGGCGACCCAGTACTTC.